There are a few counts of the clone carrying this T cell receptor beta chain. Its antigen is unidentified. The data derive from a study of regulatory T cells in long-lasting Graves disease. Looking at the study overall: Persistent cases were those of Graves' disease that involved over 5 years of antithyroid drugs with positive TSH receptor antibodies. General study results and limits: TCR diversity was lower in persistent Graves' patients (versus newly diagnosed ones). Limited samples may have lowered accuracy.

The CDR3 is 13 residues long. The germline V and J ends were trimmed by 3 bases and 5 bases, with 8 bases remaining between them. The germline CDR1 and CDR2 sequences are SEHNR and FQNEAQ (reference sequence). As for time point: persistent/refractory GD, antithyroid drugs over 5 years with positive TRAb. PBMC RNA was the source of the TCR library. It was by American Thyroid Association guidelines that Graves' disease was diagnosed. Investigators prepared the TCR beta libraries by applying iRepertoire HTBI primers and Arm-PCR of CDR3 regions. TCRdb used MiXCR to reprocess the multiplex PCR reads, holding one entry per CDR3 protein. Among roughly 450,000 distinct CDR3 sequences listed, 23% were seen once.

The sequences come from peripheral blood mononuclear cells (PBMCs), collected when the disease was refractory, from a patient treated with antithyroid drugs. The rearrangement joins TRBV7-9 to TRBJ1-5, with D unresolved. This TCR derives from a female donor with Graves disease. The CDR3 loop reads CASSFGRHQPQHF. In DNA, the CDR3 is TGTGCCAGCAGCTTTGGAAGGCATCAGCCCCAGCATTTT.